The 11 T cell receptor beta chains listed next were all sequenced from one sample in a study of T cell changes during pregnancy in multiple sclerosis. The repertoire was sequenced with immunoSEQ multiplex PCR; TCRdb's copy has only in-frame clones and lacks some. The sample has about 58,000 clones; 91% are singletons. Sequenced material: CD4+ T cells from peripheral blood mononuclear cells, taken after pregnancy. These receptors originate from a female donor in good health, enrolled as a control in a pregnancy study.

The chain employs TRBV30 and TRBJ1-4, with D possibly TRBD1 on 5 matching bases. CDR3 size: 15 residues. V lost 0 bases to trimming and J lost 5 bases, with 13 bases between them. Germline V lookup: CDR1 GTSNPN, CDR2 SVGIG (reference sequence). In DNA, the CDR3 is TGTGCCTGGAGTGTATTGGGGGGTATCAATGAAAAACTGTTTTTT. Translated: CAWSVLGGINEKLFF.

The chain uses TRBV4-1 and TRBJ2-5; TRBD2 might be the D (5 bases). Germline lookup yields CDR1 MGHRA and CDR2 YSYEKL. Trimming stripped 3 bases from V and 5 bases from J, with 10 bases between. This CDR3 has 13 residues. This CDR3 reads CASSHPGKETQYF. CDR3 bases: TGCGCCAGCAGCCACCCGGGAAAGGAGACCCAGTACTTC.

The chain has TRBV10-3 and TRBJ1-2, with a tentative D call TRBD1 (5 bases). The CDR3 totals 12 residues. Trimming shortened V by 8 bases and J by 7 bases, and 14 bases separated the two germline ends. From germline, CDR1 is ENHRY and CDR2 SYGVKD. The CDR3 bases are TGTGCCATCGGGGGACTAACGGGTGGCTACACCTTC. Its protein product is CAIGGLTGGYTF.

This chain uses TRBV19 with TRBJ2-7; perhaps TRBD1 as D (6 bases). Between the trimmed V and J ends, which lost 5 bases and 0 bases, there was a span of 17 bases. Germline V lookup: CDR1 LNHDA, CDR2 SQIVND (reference sequence). The CDR3 sequence is 16 residues long. The CDR3 nucleotides are TGTGCCAGTAGTTCGAACGGACAGACAAGCTCCTACGAGCAGTACTTC. Translated: CASSSNGQTSSYEQYF.

The rearrangement uses TRBV7-2 and TRBJ1-6, with a weak D call TRBD1 (5 bases). This CDR3 has 15 amino acids. Trimming shortened V by 6 bases and J by 10 bases, and 19 bases separated the two germline ends. CDR1 and CDR2 from the germline V gene are SGHTA and FQGNSA. The CDR3 nucleotides read TGTGCCAGCAGATTAAACTTGGCAGGGCGGTCACCCCTCCACTTT. As protein: CASRLNLAGRSPLHF.

This rearrangement joins TRBV10-3 to TRBJ2-5, with TRBD1 as a possible D gene (6 bases). The CDR3 extends over 12 amino acids. V was trimmed by 10 bases and J by 4 bases, leaving 13 bases between them. Looked up from germline, CDR1 is ENHRY and CDR2 is SYGVKD. The CDR3 sequence is CATSDRRETQYF. DNA of the CDR3: TGTGCCACCTCGGACAGACGAGAGACCCAGTACTTC.

This CDR3 is CASSPRQTANYGYTF. CDR3 nucleotide sequence: TGTGCCAGCAGTCCTAGACAGACTGCTAACTATGGCTACACCTTC. This chain joins TRBV2 and TRBJ1-2; tentative D call: TRBD1 (5 bases). Germline values: CDR1 SNHLY, CDR2 FYNNEI. The CDR3 contains 15 residues. Trimming pared 5 bases from V and 0 bases from J, leaving 13 bases between.

The rearrangement uses TRBV4-3 and TRBJ2-5, with D perhaps matching TRBD2 (5 bases). V lost 0 bases, J lost 5 bases, and 16 bases lay in between. CDR1 is LGHNA and CDR2 is YSLEER in the germline V gene. CDR3 length: 16 residues. The CDR3, as DNA: TGCGCCAGCAGCCAAGATTTCGGCGGGCTAGGGGAGACCCAGTACTTC. Its translation: CASSQDFGGLGETQYF.

The chain is built from TRBV7-2 and TRBJ2-7; TRBD1 might be the D (6 bases). CDR1 and CDR2 from the germline V gene are SGHTA and FQGNSA. The CDR3 consists of 15 residues. V lost 5 bases, J lost 8 bases, and 22 bases lay in between. CDR3 sequence: CASSPRTEIQGKQYF. CDR3 in DNA: TGTGCCAGCAGCCCCCGGACAGAAATCCAGGGGAAGCAGTACTTC.

The chain has TRBV30 and TRBJ1-3; 7 bases agree with TRBD1. Germline values: CDR1 GTSNPN, CDR2 SVGIG (reference sequence). CDR3 length: 16 amino acids. V lost 0 bases, J lost 8 bases, and 13 bases stayed unmatched. The CDR3 DNA reads TGTGCCTGGAGTGTTGGGTTAGGGGGCTCCGTGGACACCATATATTTT. Encoded protein: CAWSVGLGGSVDTIYF.

The CDR3 sequence: CASSLGGGREDTYEQYF. CDR3 coding DNA: TGCGCCAGCAGCTTGGGGGGGGGCAGGGAAGATACCTACGAGCAGTACTTC. V is TRBV5-1 and J is TRBJ2-7, with D perhaps matching TRBD2 (7 bases). Germline CDR1 SGHRS, CDR2 YFSETQ. CDR3 length equals 17 residues. V was cut by 0 bases and J by 2 bases, with 18 bases left in between.